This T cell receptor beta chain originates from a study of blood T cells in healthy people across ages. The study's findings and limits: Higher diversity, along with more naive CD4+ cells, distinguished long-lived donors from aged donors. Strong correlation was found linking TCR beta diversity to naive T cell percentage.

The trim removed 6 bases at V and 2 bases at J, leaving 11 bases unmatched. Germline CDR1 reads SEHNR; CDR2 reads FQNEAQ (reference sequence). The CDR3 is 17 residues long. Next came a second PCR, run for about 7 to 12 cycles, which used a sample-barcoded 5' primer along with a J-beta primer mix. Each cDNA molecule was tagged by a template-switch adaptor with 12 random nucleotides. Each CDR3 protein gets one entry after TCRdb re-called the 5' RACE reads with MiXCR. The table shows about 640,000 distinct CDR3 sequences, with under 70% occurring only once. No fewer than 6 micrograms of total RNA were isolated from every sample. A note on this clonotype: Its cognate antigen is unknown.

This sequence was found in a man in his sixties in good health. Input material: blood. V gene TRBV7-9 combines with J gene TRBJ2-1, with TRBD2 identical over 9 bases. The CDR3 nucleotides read TGTGCCAGCAGTTCACTAGCGGGTAGGGCTCCCTACAATGAGCAGTTCTTC. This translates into CASSSLAGRAPYNEQFF. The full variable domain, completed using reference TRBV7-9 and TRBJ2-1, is DTGVSQNPRHKITKRGQNVTFRCDPISEHNRLYWYRQTLGQGPEFLTYFQNEAQLEKSRLLSDRFSAERPKGSFSTLEIQRTEQGDSAMYLCASSSLAGRAPYNEQFFGPGTRLTVL.